Below are 23 T cell receptor beta chains sequenced from a single sample in a study of T cell responses to AZD1222 COVID-19 vaccine. Sequenced by immunoSEQ multiplex PCR; TCRdb stores in-frame clones only, minus some. Seen here are over 85,000 clones, about nine tenths observed once, and the top ten hold 2% to 2.5%. Sequencing used peripheral blood, obtained 28 days after the second AZD1222 dose. The receptors were gathered from an adult who received the AZD1222 COVID-19 vaccine.

The chain is built from TRBV7-2 and TRBJ2-2; 8 bases fit TRBD1. V trimming: 5 bases; J trimming: 5 bases; junction bases outside the gene matches: 10. The CDR3 extends over 16 amino acids. Germline V gene lookup returns CDR1 SGHTA and CDR2 FQGNSA. The CDR3 protein is CASSPRTGRITGELFF. CDR3 sequence (DNA): TGTGCCAGCAGCCCCCGGACAGGGCGAATAACCGGGGAGCTGTTTTTT.

The chain recombines TRBV7-8 with TRBJ2-3; 7 nucleotides line up with TRBD1. Germline values: CDR1 SGHVS, CDR2 FQNEAQ. The CDR3 sequence is 16 residues long. Trimming at V came to 2 bases and at J to 5 bases, leaving 10 bases not matched to a gene. The CDR3 DNA reads as TGTGCCAGCAGCTTATCCCCTGACAGGGCAGGAGATACGCAGTATTTT. The encoded protein is CASSLSPDRAGDTQYF.

This chain joins TRBV7-2 and TRBJ2-7; possible D gene TRBD1, 6 bases. Germline V gene lookup returns CDR1 SGHTA and CDR2 FQGNSA. The CDR3 has 18 amino acids. Trimming stripped 4 bases from V and 2 bases from J, with 24 bases between. CDR3 sequence (DNA): TGTGCCAGCAGCTCGTTCATAAGTAGGGGGTCGGTGACCTACGAGCAGTACTTC. Its protein is CASSSFISRGSVTYEQYF.

The genes are TRBV14 and TRBJ2-3; 7 bases match TRBD2. The J segment lost 2 bases and the V segment lost 6 bases, leaving 5 bases of the junction unmatched. The CDR3 spans 14 residues. Germline values: CDR1 SGHDN, CDR2 FVKESK. For the CDR3, the DNA is TGTGCCAGCAGGGGGGGGACCCACACAGATACGCAGTATTTT. This gives the protein CASRGGTHTDTQYF. The full variable domain, its missing parts supplied by reference TRBV14 and TRBJ2-3, is EAGVTQFPSHSVIEKGQTVTLRCDPISGHDNLYWYRRVMGKEIKFLLHFVKESKQDESGMPNNRFLAERTGGTYSTLKVQPAELEDSGVYFCASRGGTHTDTQYFGPGTRLTVL.

This clone was detected a few times. The J gene is TRBJ2-5, the V gene TRBV9; D unclear. Trimming removed 0 bases at V and 1 base at J, with 7 bases between. The CDR3 loop spans 14 amino acids. Per the germline V gene, CDR1 is SGDLS and CDR2 is YYNGEE. CDR3 sequence: CASSVGSFQETQYF. The CDR3, as DNA: TGTGCCAGCAGCGTAGGCAGCTTCCAAGAGACCCAGTACTTC.

The rearrangement links TRBV28 to TRBJ2-7; TRBD1 aligns across 7 bases. Germline V lookup: CDR1 MDHEN, CDR2 SYDVKM. Germline trimming cut 5 bases from V and 6 bases from J; bases unmatched to any gene: 13. CDR3 length equals 15 residues. The CDR3 sequence: CASSPPGTVTIEQYF. CDR3 in DNA: TGTGCCAGCAGTCCTCCCGGGACAGTCACCATCGAGCAGTACTTC.

The V gene is TRBV5-1, the J gene TRBJ1-4, with TRBD1 matching over 7 bases. The CDR3 is 14 amino acids. The germline V gene encodes CDR1 SGHRS and CDR2 YFSETQ. The junction had 1 base not matched to a gene; V was cut back by 1 base and J by 4 bases. CDR3 protein: CASSLRQGNEKLFF. The CDR3 region has the DNA TGCGCCAGCAGCTTGCGACAGGGTAATGAAAAACTGTTTTTT.

CDR3: CASIKGDARPEAFF. The CDR3 DNA reads as TGTGCCAGTATCAAAGGGGACGCTCGACCTGAAGCTTTCTTT. V usage is TRBV19 and J usage is TRBJ1-1; D is possibly TRBD1 (5 bases). In germline, CDR1 is LNHDA, CDR2 SQIVND (reference sequence). The V end lost 7 bases, the J end lost 6 bases, and 18 bases lay between the germline ends. There are 14 residues in the CDR3.

This chain joins TRBV18 and TRBJ1-2; TRBD1 aligns across 12 bases. This CDR3 comprises 14 residues. The germline gives CDR1 KGHSH, CDR2 LQKENI. The J segment lost 6 bases and the V segment lost 5 bases, leaving 4 bases of the junction unmatched. The CDR3 protein is CASSTGTGGDGYTF. CDR3 DNA sequence: TGTGCCAGCTCAACTGGGACAGGGGGCGATGGCTACACCTTC.

The chain is built from TRBV20-1 and TRBJ2-1, with a weak D call TRBD1 (5 bases). This CDR3 spans 14 amino acids. Germline values: CDR1 DFQATT, CDR2 SNEGSKA (reference sequence). Trimming left V 3 bases short and J 7 bases short, with 16 bases between. CDR3 region: CSASPGLVSNEQFF. CDR3 nucleotides: TGCAGTGCTAGTCCAGGGCTCGTATCTAATGAGCAGTTCTTC.

The rearrangement joins TRBV6-4 to TRBJ2-1; the match to TRBD2 covers 11 bases. V lost 6 bases to trimming and J lost 12 bases; unmatched junction nucleotides: 4. CDR1 is MRHNA and CDR2 is SNTAGT in the germline V gene. This CDR3 has 12 residues. DNA of the CDR3: TGTGCCAGCAGCCTAGCGGGGGGCCGGCAGTTCTTC. Amino acids: CASSLAGGRQFF.

The chain recombines TRBV19 with TRBJ1-4; D gene unclear. V lost 5 bases, J lost 0 bases, and 4 bases lay in between. The CDR3 runs to 13 residues. The germline gives CDR1 LNHDA, CDR2 SQIVND (reference sequence). CDR3: CASSFTTNEKLFF. CDR3 bases: TGTGCCAGTAGTTTTACAACTAATGAAAAACTGTTTTTT. Supplemented by reference TRBV19 and TRBJ1-4, the full variable domain reads DGGITQSPKYLFRKEGQNVTLSCEQNLNHDAMYWYRQDPGQGLRLIYYSQIVNDFQKGDIAEGYSVSREKKESFPLTVTSAQKNPTAFYLCASSFTTNEKLFFGSGTQLSVL.

The chain couples TRBV5-1 to TRBJ2-7, with 7 bases aligning to TRBD1. J lost 4 bases, V lost 0 bases, and 4 bases had no gene match. Germline V gives CDR1 SGHRS, CDR2 YFSETQ. The CDR3 is made up of 14 amino acids. Here the CDR3 reads CASSLDRGYYEQYF. CDR3 in DNA: TGCGCCAGCAGCTTGGACAGGGGTTATTACGAGCAGTACTTC.

The rearrangement links TRBV2 to TRBJ1-2; D is ambiguous. Trimming took off 7 bases at V and 1 base at J, with 10 bases between the two ends. This CDR3 has 13 residues. Germline-derived CDR1 and CDR2 are SNHLY and FYNNEI. The CDR3 coding sequence is TGTGCCAGCAAGTATCTGATTAACTATGGCTACACCTTC. As protein: CASKYLINYGYTF. Full variable domain (remainder filled in from reference TRBV2 and TRBJ1-2): EPEVTQTPSHQVTQMGQEVILRCVPISNHLYFYWYRQILGQKVEFLVSFYNNEISEKSEIFDDQFSVERPDGSNFTLKIRSTKLEDSAMYFCASKYLINYGYTFGSGTRLTVV.

This chain joins TRBV4-3 and TRBJ1-2; maybe TRBD1 (6 bases). CDR3 length: 16 amino acids. The germline CDR1 and CDR2 sequences are LGHNA and YSLEER. V was cut by 0 bases and J by 7 bases, with 18 bases left in between. The CDR3 protein is CASSQDIEGTRGGYTF. CDR3 coding DNA: TGCGCCAGCAGCCAAGATATAGAGGGGACAAGGGGTGGCTACACCTTC.

The J gene is TRBJ2-3, the V gene TRBV18; 12 nucleotides agree with TRBD1. The junction had 2 bases not matched to a gene; V was cut back by 3 bases and J by 1 base. Germline V gene lookup returns CDR1 KGHSH and CDR2 LQKENI. The CDR3 totals 16 residues. CDR3: CASSPGQGAGTDTQYF. For the CDR3, the DNA is TGTGCCAGCTCACCGGGACAGGGGGCAGGCACAGATACGCAGTATTTT.

V and J are TRBV3-1 (or the pseudogene TRBV3-2) and TRBJ1-4; D call uncertain. Trimming cost V 4 bases and J 0 bases, with 6 bases left between them. CDR1 is LGHDT and CDR2 is YNNKEL in the germline V gene (reference sequence). This CDR3 has 14 amino acids. The CDR3 region has the DNA TGTGCCAGCAGCCCCGGGTCAACTAATGAAAAACTGTTTTTT. Amino acid sequence: CASSPGSTNEKLFF.

This chain joins TRBV12-3 or TRBV12-4 and TRBJ1-6; D might be TRBD1 (5 bases). The CDR3 totals 13 residues. V lost 4 bases and J 14 bases, leaving 15 bases between the germline ends. This CDR3 reads CASSSRGTGSLHF. Written as DNA, the CDR3 is TGTGCCAGCAGTTCAAGGGGTACAGGCTCCCTCCACTTT.

The rearrangement links TRBV7-2 to TRBJ2-2; D is uncertain. Germline V CDR1 and CDR2: SGHTA, FQGNSA. The CDR3 totals 18 residues. The ends were cut back, 1 base at V and 4 bases at J, with 19 bases in the middle. The CDR3 loop is CASSLDGFGFSFTGELFF. Here the CDR3 DNA reads TGTGCCAGCAGCTTAGACGGTTTCGGTTTCTCCTTCACCGGGGAGCTGTTTTTT. Drawing the rest from reference TRBV7-2 and TRBJ2-2, the complete variable domain is GAGVSQSPSNKVTEKGKDVELRCDPISGHTALYWYRQSLGQGLEFLIYFQGNSAPDKSGLPSDRFSAERTGGSVSTLTIQRTQQEDSAVYLCASSLDGFGFSFTGELFFGEGSRLTVL.

The rearrangement links TRBV30 to TRBJ1-2; 7 bases match TRBD1. Germline-derived CDR1 and CDR2 are GTSNPN and SVGIG (reference sequence). After removal of 4 bases from V and 0 bases from J, the junction contained 5 bases not matched to a gene. The CDR3 spans 14 residues. The CDR3 DNA follows: TGTGCCTGGACGCCGGGACAGCCTAACTATGGCTACACCTTC. This sequence encodes CAWTPGQPNYGYTF.

J is TRBJ1-1 and V is TRBV7-3; 7 nucleotides line up with TRBD1. The CDR3 has 14 amino acids. Unmatched junction bases numbered 6, after V lost 5 bases and J lost 3 bases. The germline V gene has CDR1 SGHTA and CDR2 FQGTGA. The CDR3 nucleotides are TGTGCCAGCAGCCGACAGGGTCTCCACACTGAAGCTTTCTTT. It translates to CASSRQGLHTEAFF.

The rearrangement links TRBV18 to TRBJ2-6; no clear D gene. V dropped 2 bases and J dropped 2 bases, with 4 bases sitting between them. The germline V gene encodes CDR1 KGHSH and CDR2 LQKENI. The length of the CDR3 is 14 residues. The CDR3 sequence is CASSPRTGANVLTF. The CDR3 nucleotides read TGTGCCAGCTCACCAAGGACTGGGGCCAACGTCCTGACTTTC.

The chain links TRBV5-6 to TRBJ2-7; 8 nucleotides match TRBD1. J was trimmed by 3 bases and V by 4 bases; bases with no gene match: 9. CDR1 is SGHDT and CDR2 is YYEEEE in the germline V gene. CDR3 size: 15 residues. CDR3 amino acids: CASSIWDRRLYEQYF. CDR3 in DNA: TGTGCCAGCAGCATTTGGGACAGGCGCCTCTACGAGCAGTACTTC.